This T cell receptor beta chain was obtained from a study of T cells in Graves' hyperthyroidism and ophthalmopathy (dated by TCRdb to between 2017 and 2020). Broadly, across the study: Peripheral blood samples were taken at the time of initial diagnosis, prior to any treatment. An independent validation cohort of 18 to 20 hyperthyroidism patients and about 15 patients who later progressed to ophthalmopathy tested prospective prediction of ophthalmopathy. TCR Vbeta CDR3 sequencing of 120 to 150 peripheral blood samples (under 45 ophthalmopathy, roughly 72 hyperthyroidism and roughly 17 progressor patients) is reported in the paper. To identify distinguishing TCR V-J signatures, a discovery cohort of 95 to 100 patients was used, comprising roughly 45 with Graves' ophthalmopathy and around 60 with stable Graves' hyperthyroidism. The 95 to 100 discovery patients were divided at random into training and test sets in a 7:3 ratio. Thyroid tissue and blood T-cell repertoires from several Graves' hyperthyroidism patients were also compared in the study. Following sampling, methimazole starting at 30 mg daily was given to hyperthyroidism patients, and high-dose intravenous methylprednisolone was given to ophthalmopathy patients. Study-level results and caveats: During validation, the model predicted progression to ophthalmopathy a median of approximately six months ahead of onset, with more than 55% sensitivity and under 85% specificity. Most expanded thyroid clonotypes (frequency above 0.001) were also detected in blood, suggesting blood repertoires may reflect thyroid immune responses. A model built on a 13 V-J signature distinguished ophthalmopathy from stable hyperthyroidism, reaching around 90% sensitivity and under 84% specificity in cross-validation and 80%/75% in testing. Sample size was not statistically predetermined, and blinding of investigators to group allocation was not performed.

The TCR beta CDR3 regions were amplified from the RNA transcripts. For the first round of RT-PCR on the TCR CDR3, the HTBI primer set was used together with the Qiagen OneStep RT-PCR kit. The libraries were constructed in a second round of multiplex PCR and then size-selected and purified. The libraries were sequenced on an Illumina HiSeq2000 using paired-end 100 bp reads. From the authors' description of their analysis: SOAPnuke was used to process the raw data, with reads discarded if the reads contained adapters or uncalled bases, had a mean Phred below 15, or lacked an exact constant-primer or identifier match. COPE v1.2.5 was used to merge high-quality paired reads, and clonotypes were defined as unique nucleotide sequences. Clonotypes were aligned to IMGT TRBV, TRBD and TRBJ reference segments using MiTCR v1.1. The analysis was restricted to V-J combinations with a frequency above 0.0001, which together covered 99% to 99.2% of the repertoires. A TCS score was defined as the ratio of F50 (clonal expansion) to E x V (chaos), with BLOSUM62-based TCRdist applied between CDR3 peptides within each V-J. Welch's t-statistics and random forest reduced around 520 V-J features to 10 to 15, which were used in a naive Bayes classifier (R e1071). TCRdb passed the public sequencing reads through fastp at Q25 and MiXCR, retaining productive beta sequences. Identical CDR3 proteins give one entry, which carries the most common genes and DNA. It is TCRdb's table, rather than the study itself, that gives the V and J calls and clone size. Counted in this sample were hundreds of thousands of distinct CDR3 sequences; around 14% of them appeared once. Of the sample, 30% to 35% is held by the ten largest clones.

Remarks on this clonotype: What this receptor recognizes is not known. The sample holds no much larger clone one base away, and base qualities are not on file.

The CDR3 starts with the cysteine, ends with the phenylalanine, and has 15 residues. Of the read, only the CDR3 DNA is kept; its 45 bases are in frame from base 1. Via the germline V gene, CDR1 is SGHRS and CDR2 YFSETQ. Ends trimmed: V by 2 bases, J by 9 bases; bases unmatched to a gene: 10. A patient counted as having stable Graves' hyperthyroidism if no progression to ophthalmopathy occurred over 18 months of follow-up. Hyperthyroidism patients were aged 18 to 65 years and newly diagnosed, with disease duration of less than 2 months. The study excluded patients with uncontrolled infections, other autoimmune diseases, pregnancy or lactation. Diagnoses relied on clinical symptoms, serum thyroxine and TRAb, thyroid ultrasound and orbital computed tomography. Ficoll-Paque density gradient centrifugation was used to isolate PBMCs from about 10 ml of fresh peripheral blood. Total RNA was extracted with Trizol reagent, and quality was checked on an Agilent 2100 Bioanalyzer.

This receptor was taken from a woman in her 30s with Graves' hyperthyroidism. Recombination joined TRBV5-1 with TRBJ2-1; 8 bases in between match TRBD2. The sequenced sample was blood. The CDR3 region has the sequence CASSFQAGVLGEQFF. The nucleotides are TGCGCCAGCAGCTTTCAAGCGGGAGTCTTGGGTGAGCAGTTCTTC.